Sequencing of this TCR beta chain was carried out in a study of cytomegalovirus exposure and HLA in healthy donors. Study results and limitations: CMV antigen specificity was confirmed in vitro for a few CMV-associated chains. Rare TCR sequences predominated, though certain public TCRs were found in many donors.

Germline CDR1 SGHAT, CDR2 FQNNGV. This CDR3 region has 16 residues. After removal of 5 bases from V and 0 bases from J, the junction contained 5 bases not matched to a gene. As regards this clone: Antigen: not known.

Produced via immunoSEQ multiplex PCR; TCRdb's table is partial and in-frame only. The table has fewer than 200,000 clones, 75% to 95% seen once. Sequenced: PBMCs. This chain uses TRBV11-2 with TRBJ2-7, with 12 nucleotides matching TRBD1. The receptor's source is a woman between 18 and 29 years old in good health and CMV-seropositive. This CDR3 reads CASSPQGQGASYEQYF. The CDR3 nucleotides are TGTGCCAGCAGCCCCCAGGGACAGGGGGCCTCCTACGAGCAGTACTTC. The whole variable domain, filled in from reference TRBV11-2 and TRBJ2-7, reads EAGVAQSPRYKIIEKRQSVAFWCNPISGHATLYWYQQILGQGPKLLIQFQNNGVVDDSQLPKDRFSAERLKGVDSTLKIQPAKLEDSAVYLCASSPQGQGASYEQYFGPGTRLTVT.